These 3 T cell receptor beta chains share one sample of origin, sequenced in a study of OX40 agonist ivuxolimab in advanced cancers. Some clones are missing from TCRdb's copy, which holds only in-frame ones; the method was immunoSEQ multiplex PCR. The data contain tens of thousands of clones, approximately 89% of them singletons. Sequences were derived from CD4+ or CD8+ T cells sorted from blood, sampled in a trial of the OX40 agonist ivuxolimab. Receptors originate from an adult with an advanced solid tumor such as melanoma, head and neck, liver or kidney cancer.

J is TRBJ2-5 and V is TRBV7-2; D may be TRBD1 or TRBD2 (6 bases each). Trimming took off 5 bases at V and 0 bases at J, with 10 bases between the two ends. The CDR3 spans 14 residues. The germline V gene has CDR1 SGHTA and CDR2 FQGNSA. The CDR3 loop reads CASSRGDYQETQYF. The DNA of the CDR3 is TGTGCCAGCAGCAGGGGGGACTACCAAGAGACCCAGTACTTC.

Only one count was recorded for this clone. The V and J genes are TRBV6-4 and TRBJ2-7, with 9 bases fitting TRBD2. From germline, CDR1 is MRHNA and CDR2 SNTAGT. The CDR3 covers 16 residues. With 4 bases clipped from V and 1 base from J, the junction kept 8 bases outside the gene matches. The CDR3 region is CASSANLAGDSYEQYF. The CDR3 bases are TGTGCCAGCAGTGCAAATTTAGCGGGGGATTCCTACGAGCAGTACTTC.

V gene TRBV2 combines with J gene TRBJ2-1; maybe TRBD2 (5 bases). V was clipped by 7 bases and J by 1 base, with 20 bases between them. The CDR3 is 17 amino acids. The germline gives CDR1 SNHLY, CDR2 FYNNEI. For the CDR3, the DNA is TGTGCCAGCACCCTCCGGGCCAGACGGGGTTCCTACAATGAGCAGTTCTTC. This codes for CASTLRARRGSYNEQFF.